The present TCR beta chain was sequenced within a study of blood T cell repertoires in COVID-19. The germline V and J ends were trimmed by 6 bases and 2 bases, with 13 bases remaining between them. The length of the CDR3 is 14 residues. Germline CDR1 is MNHEY and CDR2 is SVGAGI. The table came from immunoSEQ multiplex PCR; TCRdb's copy has only in-frame clones and leaves some out. The sample lists around 250,000 clones, around 86% occurring once. What was sequenced was peripheral blood. The chain recombines TRBV6-5 with TRBJ1-1; D is perhaps TRBD1 (6 bases). The sequence was collected from a woman older than 75 with COVID-19, enrolled during active disease. The chain's CDR3 is CASSRRGANTEAFF. The CDR3 DNA is TGTGCCAGCAGCCGCCGGGGGGCTAACACTGAAGCTTTCTTT.